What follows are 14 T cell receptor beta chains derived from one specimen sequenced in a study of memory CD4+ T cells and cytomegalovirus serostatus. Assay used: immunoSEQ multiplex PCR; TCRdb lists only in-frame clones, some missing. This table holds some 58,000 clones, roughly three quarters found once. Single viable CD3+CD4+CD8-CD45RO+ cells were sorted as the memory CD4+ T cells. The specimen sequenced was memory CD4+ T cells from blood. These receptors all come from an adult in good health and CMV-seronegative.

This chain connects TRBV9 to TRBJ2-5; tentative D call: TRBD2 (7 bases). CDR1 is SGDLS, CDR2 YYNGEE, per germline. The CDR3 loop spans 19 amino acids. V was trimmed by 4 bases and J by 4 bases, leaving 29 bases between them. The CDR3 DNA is TGTGCCAGCAGCCCCCCCCTAACCGTCGCGGGGGCGACCGTAGAGACCCAGTACTTC. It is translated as CASSPPLTVAGATVETQYF.

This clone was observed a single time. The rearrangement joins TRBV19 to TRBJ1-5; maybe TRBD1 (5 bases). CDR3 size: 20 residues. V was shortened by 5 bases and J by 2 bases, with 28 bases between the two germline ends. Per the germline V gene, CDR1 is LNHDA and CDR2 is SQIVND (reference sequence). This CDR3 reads CASSPRAPGPSVLGNQPQHF. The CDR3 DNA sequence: TGTGCCAGTAGTCCTAGAGCCCCGGGACCGTCGGTACTTGGCAATCAGCCCCAGCATTTT.

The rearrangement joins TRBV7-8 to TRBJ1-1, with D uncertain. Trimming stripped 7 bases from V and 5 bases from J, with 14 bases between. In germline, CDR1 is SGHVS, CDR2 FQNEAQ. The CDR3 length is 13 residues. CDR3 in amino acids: CASIRAPGTEAFF. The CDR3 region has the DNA TGTGCCAGCATAAGGGCGCCGGGGACTGAAGCTTTCTTT.

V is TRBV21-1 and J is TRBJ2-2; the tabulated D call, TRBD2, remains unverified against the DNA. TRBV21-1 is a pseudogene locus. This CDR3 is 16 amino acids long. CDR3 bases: TGTGCCAGCAGCACCCTAGGGACTAACTACACCGGGGAGCTGTTTTTT. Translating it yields CASSTLGTNYTGELFF.

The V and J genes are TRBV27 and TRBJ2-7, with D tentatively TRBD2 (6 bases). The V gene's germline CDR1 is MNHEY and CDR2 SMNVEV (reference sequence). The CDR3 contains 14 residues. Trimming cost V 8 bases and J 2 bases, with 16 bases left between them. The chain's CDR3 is CASPFGTQPYEQYF. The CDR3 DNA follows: TGTGCCAGCCCCTTCGGGACTCAGCCCTACGAGCAGTACTTC.

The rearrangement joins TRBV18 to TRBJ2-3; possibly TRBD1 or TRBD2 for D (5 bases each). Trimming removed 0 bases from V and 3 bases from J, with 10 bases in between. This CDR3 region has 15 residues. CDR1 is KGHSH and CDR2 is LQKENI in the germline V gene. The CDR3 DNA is TGTGCCAGCTCACCACCGGGGGAGTGGACAGATACGCAGTATTTT. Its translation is CASSPPGEWTDTQYF.

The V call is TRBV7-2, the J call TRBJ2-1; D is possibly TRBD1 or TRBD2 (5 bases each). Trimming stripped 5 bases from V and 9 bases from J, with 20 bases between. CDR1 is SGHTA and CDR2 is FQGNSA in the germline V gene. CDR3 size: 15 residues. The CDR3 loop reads CASSLVAVGDSEQFF. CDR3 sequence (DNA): TGTGCCAGCAGCCTCGTGGCAGTGGGAGACAGTGAGCAGTTCTTC.

In DNA form, the CDR3 reads TGTGCCAGCAGTTTATTTTGGCAGGGTCCGGGCGAGCAGTACTTC. Translated: CASSLFWQGPGEQYF. The chain is built from TRBV28 and TRBJ2-7; a weak D match, TRBD1 (5 bases). Trimming took 1 base from V and 6 from J, leaving 16 bases between them. This CDR3 comprises 15 residues. The germline gives CDR1 MDHEN, CDR2 SYDVKM.

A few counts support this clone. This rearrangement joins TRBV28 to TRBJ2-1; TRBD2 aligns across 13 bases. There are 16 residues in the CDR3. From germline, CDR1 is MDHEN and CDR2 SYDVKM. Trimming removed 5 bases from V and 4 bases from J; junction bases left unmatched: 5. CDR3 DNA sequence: TGTGCCAGCAGTAGGACTAGCGGGGGACCATACAATGAGCAGTTCTTC. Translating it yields CASSRTSGGPYNEQFF. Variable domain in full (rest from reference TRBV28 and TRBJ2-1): DVKVTQSSRYLVKRTGEKVFLECVQDMDHENMFWYRQDPGLGLRLIYFSYDVKMKEKGDIPEGYSVSREKKERFSLILESASTNQTSMYLCASSRTSGGPYNEQFFGPGTRLTVL.

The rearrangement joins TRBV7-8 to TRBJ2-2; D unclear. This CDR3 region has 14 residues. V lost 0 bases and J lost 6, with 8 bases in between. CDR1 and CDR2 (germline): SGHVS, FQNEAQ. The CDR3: CASSLAEIAGELFF. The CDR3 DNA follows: TGTGCCAGCAGCTTAGCAGAGATTGCCGGGGAGCTGTTTTTT.

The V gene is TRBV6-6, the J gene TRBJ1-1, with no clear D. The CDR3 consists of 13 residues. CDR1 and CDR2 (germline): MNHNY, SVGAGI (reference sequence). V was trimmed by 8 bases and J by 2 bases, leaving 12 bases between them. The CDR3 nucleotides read TGTGCCAGCGGCCAGTGGGGTAACACTGAAGCTTTCTTT. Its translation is CASGQWGNTEAFF.

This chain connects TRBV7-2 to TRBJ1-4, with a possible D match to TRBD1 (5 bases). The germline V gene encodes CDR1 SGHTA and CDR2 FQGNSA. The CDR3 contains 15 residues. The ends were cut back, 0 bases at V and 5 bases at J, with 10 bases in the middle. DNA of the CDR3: TGTGCCAGCAGCTTAGCGGGGCAGAAGAATGAAAAACTGTTTTTT. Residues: CASSLAGQKNEKLFF.

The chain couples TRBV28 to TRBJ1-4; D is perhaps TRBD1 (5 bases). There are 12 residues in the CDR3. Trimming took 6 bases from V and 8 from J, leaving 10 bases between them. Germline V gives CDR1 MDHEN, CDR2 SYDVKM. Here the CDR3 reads CASRGQDEKLFF. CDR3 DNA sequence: TGTGCCAGCAGGGGGCAAGACGAAAAACTGTTTTTT.

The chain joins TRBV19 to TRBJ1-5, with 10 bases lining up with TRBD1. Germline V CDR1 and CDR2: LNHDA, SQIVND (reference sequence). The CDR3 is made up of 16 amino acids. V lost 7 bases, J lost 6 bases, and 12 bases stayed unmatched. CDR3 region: CASTPGGTGAAQPQHF. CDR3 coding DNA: TGTGCCAGTACCCCCGGTGGGACAGGGGCGGCTCAGCCCCAGCATTTT.